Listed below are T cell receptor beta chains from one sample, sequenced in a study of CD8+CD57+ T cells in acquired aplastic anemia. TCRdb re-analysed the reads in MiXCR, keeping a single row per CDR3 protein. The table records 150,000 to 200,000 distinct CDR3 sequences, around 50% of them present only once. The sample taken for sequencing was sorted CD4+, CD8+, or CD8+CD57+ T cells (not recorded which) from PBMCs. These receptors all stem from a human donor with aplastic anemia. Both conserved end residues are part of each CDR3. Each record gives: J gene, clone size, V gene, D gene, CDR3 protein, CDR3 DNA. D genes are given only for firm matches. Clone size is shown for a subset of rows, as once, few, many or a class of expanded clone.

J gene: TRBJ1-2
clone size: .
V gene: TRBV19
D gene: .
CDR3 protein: CASSPTPLGNYGYTF
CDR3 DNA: TGTGCCAGTAGTCCGACGCCCTTAGGAAACTATGGCTACACCTTC

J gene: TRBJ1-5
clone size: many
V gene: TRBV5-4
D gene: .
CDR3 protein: CASSPRAQHF
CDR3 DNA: TGTGCCAGCAGCCCCCGAGCCCAGCATTTT

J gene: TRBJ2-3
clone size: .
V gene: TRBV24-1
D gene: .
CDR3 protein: CATPGGRRGLDTQYF
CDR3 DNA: TGTGCCACCCCCGGGGGGCGAAGGGGATTAGATACGCAGTATTTT

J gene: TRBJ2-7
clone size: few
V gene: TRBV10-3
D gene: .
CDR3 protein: CAISEGDTYEQYF
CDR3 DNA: TGTGCCATCAGTGAGGGGGATACCTACGAGCAGTACTTC

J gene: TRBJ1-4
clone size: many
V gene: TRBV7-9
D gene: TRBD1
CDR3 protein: CASSSRTGTNEKLFF
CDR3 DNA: TGTGCCAGCAGCTCCAGGACAGGAACTAATGAAAAACTGTTTTTT

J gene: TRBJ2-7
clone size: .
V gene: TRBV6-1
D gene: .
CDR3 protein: CASSPGLNYEQYF
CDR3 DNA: TGTGCCAGCAGTCCGGGACTCAACTACGAGCAGTACTTC

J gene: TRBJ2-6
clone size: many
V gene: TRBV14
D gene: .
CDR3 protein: CASSSFSGANVLTF
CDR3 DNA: TGTGCCAGCAGCTCATTCTCTGGGGCCAACGTCCTGACTTTC

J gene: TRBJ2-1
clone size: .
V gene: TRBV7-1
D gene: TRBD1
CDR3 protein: CASSSIPKTGTGAYNEQFF
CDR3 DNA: TGTGCCAGCAGCTCAATACCGAAGACCGGGACAGGGGCCTACAATGAGCAGTTCTTC

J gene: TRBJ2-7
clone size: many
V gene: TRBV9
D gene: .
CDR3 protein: CASSVGGEPNYEQYF
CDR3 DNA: TGTGCCAGCAGCGTAGGGGGCGAGCCAAACTACGAGCAGTACTTC

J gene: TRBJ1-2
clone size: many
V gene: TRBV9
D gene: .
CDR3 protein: CASSVGPDNYGYTF
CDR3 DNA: TGTGCCAGCAGCGTAGGCCCAGATAACTATGGCTACACCTTC

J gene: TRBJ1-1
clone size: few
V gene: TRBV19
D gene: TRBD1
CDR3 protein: CASSHRGNTEAFF
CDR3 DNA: TGTGCCAGTAGTCACAGGGGGAACACTGAAGCTTTCTTT

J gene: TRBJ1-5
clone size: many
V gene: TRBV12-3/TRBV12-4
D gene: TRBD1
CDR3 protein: CASSSGQGRNQPQHF
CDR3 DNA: TGTGCCAGCAGTTCGGGACAGGGGCGCAATCAGCCCCAGCATTTT

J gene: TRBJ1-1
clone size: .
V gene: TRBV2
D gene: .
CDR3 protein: CASTLGGRPTEAFF
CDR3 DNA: TGTGCCAGCACCCTCGGGGGGCGACCCACTGAAGCTTTCTTT